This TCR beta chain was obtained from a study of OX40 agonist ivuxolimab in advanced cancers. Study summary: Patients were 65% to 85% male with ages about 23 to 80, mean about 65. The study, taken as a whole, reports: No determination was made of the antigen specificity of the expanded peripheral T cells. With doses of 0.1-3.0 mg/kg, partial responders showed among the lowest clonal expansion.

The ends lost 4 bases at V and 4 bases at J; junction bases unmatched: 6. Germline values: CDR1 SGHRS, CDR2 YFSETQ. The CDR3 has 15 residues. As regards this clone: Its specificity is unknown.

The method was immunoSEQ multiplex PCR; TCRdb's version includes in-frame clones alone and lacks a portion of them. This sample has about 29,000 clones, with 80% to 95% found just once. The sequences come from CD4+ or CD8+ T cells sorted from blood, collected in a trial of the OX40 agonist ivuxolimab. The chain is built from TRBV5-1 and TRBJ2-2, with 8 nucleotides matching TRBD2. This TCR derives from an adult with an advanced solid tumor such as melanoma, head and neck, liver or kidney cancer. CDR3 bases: TGCGCCAGCAGCATCAATCTAGCGGGCACCGGGGAGCTGTTTTTT. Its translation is CASSINLAGTGELFF.